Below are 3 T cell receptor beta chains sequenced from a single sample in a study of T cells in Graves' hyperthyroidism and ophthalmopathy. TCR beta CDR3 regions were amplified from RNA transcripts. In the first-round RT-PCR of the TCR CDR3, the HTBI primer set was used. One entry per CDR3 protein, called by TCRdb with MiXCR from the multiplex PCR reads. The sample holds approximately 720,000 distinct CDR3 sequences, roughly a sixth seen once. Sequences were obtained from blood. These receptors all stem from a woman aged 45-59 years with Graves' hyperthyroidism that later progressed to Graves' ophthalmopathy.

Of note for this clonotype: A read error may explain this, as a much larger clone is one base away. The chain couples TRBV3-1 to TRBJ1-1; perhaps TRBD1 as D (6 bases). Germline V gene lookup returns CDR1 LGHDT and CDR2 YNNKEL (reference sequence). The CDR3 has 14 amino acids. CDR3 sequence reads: CSSSQGGKGTEAFF. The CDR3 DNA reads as TGTTCCAGCAGCCAAGGGGGGAAGGGCACTGAAGCTTTCTTT.

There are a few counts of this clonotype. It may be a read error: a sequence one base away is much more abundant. CDR3 sequence (DNA): TGTGCCAGCTCACCACCACGCGGGCCGGGCACTGAAGCTTTCTTT. Residues: CASSPPRGPGTEAFF. V and J are TRBV18 and TRBJ1-1; D not resolved. Germline CDR1 KGHSH, CDR2 LQKENI. CDR3 size: 15 residues. V was pared by 0 bases and J by 4 bases, with 12 bases between. The full variable domain, in which reference TRBV18 and TRBJ1-1 provide the parts outside the CDR3, is NAGVMQNPRHLVRRRGQEARLRCSPMKGHSHVYWYRQLPEEGLKFMVYLQKENIIDESGMPKERFSAEFPKEGPSILRIQQVVRGDSAAYFCASSPPRGPGTEAFFGQGTRLTVV.

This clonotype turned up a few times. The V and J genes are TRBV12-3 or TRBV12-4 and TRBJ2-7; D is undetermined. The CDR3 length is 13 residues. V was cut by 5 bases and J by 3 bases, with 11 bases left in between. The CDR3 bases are TGTGCCAGCAGTCGGCAGTTTAACTACGAGCAGTACTTC. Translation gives CASSRQFNYEQYF.